The 8 T cell receptor beta chains below come from one sample, sequenced in a study of vaccination effects on CD4 cells after COVID-19. No antigen has been identified for these receptors. The ViraFEST assay expanded antigen-specific CD4+ T cells with viral peptide pools before sequencing. Following culture for roughly 10 days, CD4+ T cells were isolated. The data were produced by immunoSEQ multiplex PCR, yet TCRdb's version contains in-frame clones alone and is incomplete. The table includes about 79,000 clones, about 74% detected once. The sequencing here drew on CD4+ T cells from PBMCs cultured with HCoV-229E spike peptides, taken before COVID-19 vaccination. These receptors all come from a human donor who received a COVID-19 vaccine.

The chain carries TRBV19 and TRBJ2-7; a possible D gene is TRBD2 (5 bases). V was clipped by 5 bases and J by 0 bases, with 11 bases between them. This CDR3 contains 14 residues. Germline-derived CDR1 and CDR2 are LNHDA and SQIVND (reference sequence). CDR3 residues: CASSVGLYSYEQYV. The DNA of the CDR3 is TGTGCCAGTAGTGTTGGACTCTACTCCTACGAGCAGTACGTC.

This rearrangement joins TRBV28 to TRBJ1-2, with D unclear. The V and J ends lost 3 bases and 7 bases respectively, with 12 bases between them. Germline V lookup: CDR1 MDHEN, CDR2 SYDVKM. There are 13 residues in the CDR3. CDR3 nucleotides: TGTGCCAGCAGTTTTTCTATACCTACTGGCTACACCTTC. Its protein product is CASSFSIPTGYTF.

The genes are TRBV3-1 (or the pseudogene TRBV3-2) and TRBJ1-4; 7 bases align to TRBD1. The germline gives CDR1 LGHDT, CDR2 YNNKEL (reference sequence). The CDR3 has 13 residues. The J segment lost 12 bases and the V segment lost 4 bases, leaving 8 bases of the junction unmatched. As DNA, the CDR3 is TGTGCCAGCAGCCTAAGAAGCGACAGGGAACTGTTTTTT. Its translation: CASSLRSDRELFF.

The V call is TRBV4-1, the J call TRBJ1-5; D might be TRBD1 (5 bases). Trimming pared 3 bases from V and 1 base from J, leaving 19 bases between. Germline V CDR1 and CDR2: MGHRA, YSYEKL. The CDR3 runs to 18 residues. The CDR3 sequence: CASSQGIWRGESNQPQHF. The CDR3 nucleotides are TGCGCCAGCAGCCAGGGGATATGGAGAGGGGAGAGCAATCAGCCCCAGCATTTT.

This sequence joins TRBV12-5 and TRBJ1-1, with TRBD1 matching over 7 bases. The junction had 8 bases not matched to a gene; V was cut back by 5 bases and J by 11 bases. The CDR3 totals 12 residues. CDR1 LGHNT and CDR2 FRNRAP come from the germline V gene. CDR3 sequence: CASGPQRGLAFF. The CDR3 coding sequence is TGTGCTAGTGGTCCCCAGAGGGGGCTGGCTTTCTTT.

V gene TRBV19 combines with J gene TRBJ1-2; D gene unclear. The CDR3 totals 13 residues. V dropped 3 bases and J dropped 4 bases, with 9 bases sitting between them. Germline loops: CDR1 LNHDA, CDR2 SQIVND (reference sequence). CDR3 nucleotides: TGTGCCAGTAGTATGGTCGTCCCCTATGGCTACACCTTC. Its protein is CASSMVVPYGYTF.

With regard to this clone: This sample includes further DNA sequences coding for the same CDR3. The chain has TRBV6-1 and TRBJ2-7; D might be TRBD2 (5 bases). CDR3 length: 14 amino acids. The germline V gene has CDR1 MNHNS and CDR2 SASEGT. Trimming shortened V by 1 base and J by 0 bases, and 7 bases separated the two germline ends. CDR3 in DNA: TGTGCCAGCAGTGAAGTTGGGAGCTCCTACGAGCAGTACGTC. Amino acid sequence: CASSEVGSSYEQYV.

The J gene is TRBJ1-1, the V gene TRBV14, with a possible D match to TRBD1 (6 bases). Germline CDR1 SGHDN, CDR2 FVKESK. V shed 6 bases and J shed 1 base, with 21 bases lying between them. This CDR3 contains 17 residues. The CDR3 reads CASSRPGQPFRNTEAFF. CDR3 sequence (DNA): TGTGCCAGCAGTCGCCCGGGACAACCCTTCAGGAACACTGAAGCTTTCTTT.